The present T cell receptor (beta chain) was sequenced within a study of beta chain features in type 1 diabetes. The wider study: When patients were set against healthy donors, age, gender and cell yields were similar.

All of the sorted populations showed purity greater than 95%. Reverse transcribing all isolated RNA meant expressed TCRB transcripts were sequenced. The average read count of naive, central memory and regulatory T cell samples was around 3.6 million. Assay used: immunoSEQ multiplex PCR; TCRdb lists only in-frame clones, some missing. The profile shows 150,000 or so clones, about 10% of them singletons. CDR3 size: 12 residues. Trimming stripped 6 bases from V and 7 bases from J, with 10 bases between. Germline V gene lookup returns CDR1 SNHLY and CDR2 FYNNEI. The TCR was taken from a man aged 18-30 years in good health. Material: central memory CD4+ T cells from blood. V is TRBV2 and J is TRBJ1-5, with a possible D match to TRBD1 (6 bases). In DNA, the CDR3 is TGTGCCAGCAGCCCTGACAGGCAGCCCCAGCATTTT. Amino acids: CASSPDRQPQHF.